Presented here are 8 T cell receptor beta chains from one specimen sequenced in a study of cytomegalovirus exposure and HLA in healthy donors (dated by TCRdb to the late 2010s). The library was made by the immunoSEQ multiplex PCR assay. A mixture of 60 forward primers for TCR Vbeta segments and 13 reverse primers for TCR Jbeta segments was used in the multiplex PCR. The source is immuneACCESS, and TCRdb retained only in-frame sequences with V and J called. Part of the clones is not carried over; for the studies checked, unresolved V genes explain less than half of this, and the remainder is unexplained. This sample is represented by about 130,000 clones; 85% of them were singletons. Roughly 6.7% of the sample lies in the top ten. The sample comprised PBMCs. These TCRs come from a woman aged 25 to 39 in good health and CMV-seropositive.

The chain recombines TRBV11-3 with TRBJ2-5; tentatively, D is TRBD1 (5 bases). Near its end, the DNA agrees better with TRBJ2-7, so the J call may be wrong. The CDR3 runs 15 residues. From germline, CDR1 is SGHNT and CDR2 YENEEA. DNA of the CDR3: TGTGCCAGCAGCTTAGCTGGGCAGGGCAGGTACGAGCAGTACTTC. Translating it yields CASSLAGQGRYEQYF.

The chain links TRBV10-3 to TRBJ2-5; D gene ambiguous. This CDR3 has 13 amino acids. V lost 3 bases and J 3 bases, leaving 8 bases between the germline ends. In germline, CDR1 is ENHRY, CDR2 SYGVKD. Here the CDR3 reads CAISERVEETQYF. For the CDR3, the DNA is TGTGCCATCAGTGAACGAGTGGAAGAGACCCAGTACTTC.

The chain uses TRBV10-3 and TRBJ1-2, with TRBD1 matching over 8 bases. Germline CDR1 ENHRY, CDR2 SYGVKD. The V segment lost 5 bases and the J segment 1 base; nucleotides outside the gene matches: 6. The CDR3 spans 15 residues. The DNA of the CDR3 is TGTGCCATCAGTCCAGGGGGACAGGTTAACTATGGCTACACCTTC. Translating it yields CAISPGGQVNYGYTF.

Worth noting for this clone: A read error may produce the germline difference seen at one junction end. The chain couples TRBV28 to TRBJ1-5; weak D call: TRBD1 (5 bases). Germline V CDR1 and CDR2: MDHEN, SYDVKM. The CDR3 has 13 amino acids. This CDR3 reads CASTTDSYQSQHF. CDR3 in DNA: TGTGCCAGCACCACCGACAGCTATCAGTCCCAGCATTTT.

This clone has just one count. J is TRBJ1-1 and V is TRBV5-1; a possible D gene is TRBD1 (5 bases). CDR1 SGHRS and CDR2 YFSETQ come from the germline V gene. The CDR3 has 13 residues. With 7 bases removed from V and 6 bases from J, the gap between germline ends came to 16 bases. The CDR3 sequence: CASEGFGGAEAFF. CDR3 in DNA: TGCGCCAGCGAGGGATTCGGGGGGGCTGAAGCTTTCTTT.

The rearrangement links TRBV12-5 to TRBJ2-3, with D maybe TRBD1 (5 bases). Per germline, CDR1 LGHNT and CDR2 FRNRAP. The germline V and J ends were trimmed by 7 bases and 5 bases, with 10 bases remaining between them. The length of the CDR3 is 12 residues. The CDR3 sequence is CASAGSGDTQYF. DNA for the CDR3: TGTGCTAGTGCAGGGTCAGGAGATACGCAGTATTTT.

The rearrangement links TRBV9 to TRBJ2-3, with 11 bases lining up with TRBD2. CDR1 is SGDLS and CDR2 is YYNGEE in the germline V gene. The CDR3 covers 16 residues. The J segment lost 3 bases and the V segment lost 3 bases, leaving 6 bases of the junction unmatched. CDR3 loop: CASSAPLAGGTDTQYF. In DNA form, the CDR3 reads TGTGCCAGCAGCGCACCCCTAGCGGGGGGTACAGATACGCAGTATTTT.

The chain has TRBV5-8 and TRBJ2-3; D gene unclear. The CDR3 spans 14 residues. Germline V gene data show CDR1 as SGHTS and CDR2 as YDEGEE. The V gene lost 2 bases and the J gene lost 4 bases, with 11 bases spanning the gap. CDR3 sequence reads: CASSFSPTSDTQYF. The CDR3 DNA is TGTGCCAGCAGCTTCAGCCCGACATCAGATACGCAGTATTTT.